This T cell receptor beta chain was captured by sequencing in a study of T cells in Graves' hyperthyroidism and ophthalmopathy. RNA transcripts gave rise to amplified TCR beta CDR3 regions. First-round RT-PCR targeting the TCR CDR3 was performed with the HTBI primer set. MiXCR, applied by TCRdb to the multiplex PCR reads, yields one record per CDR3 protein. The data show hundreds of thousands of distinct CDR3 sequences, with 35% to 40% seen just once and about 9% held by the top ten. The CDR3 loop spans 15 amino acids. J lost 3 bases, V lost 8 bases, and 10 bases had no gene match. Germline V lookup: CDR1 LNHDA, CDR2 SQIVND (reference sequence).

The chain carries TRBV19 and TRBJ1-1; 9 bases map to TRBD1. The sample consisted of blood. The sequence came from a man aged 18-30 years with Graves' hyperthyroidism. The CDR3 loop is CASSGQGSPDTEAFF. The CDR3 nucleotides read TGTGCCAGTTCGGGACAGGGTAGTCCGGACACTGAAGCTTTCTTT.